A single sample gave rise to the 25 T cell receptor beta chains below, sequenced in a study of T cells after yellow fever vaccination (dated 2019 in TCRdb). Library preparation used 5' RACE. Sequencing used an Illumina HiSeq 2500. Using fastp trimming at Q25 and MiXCR clonotype assembly, TCRdb reanalyzed the public sequencing data and kept in-frame beta chains. Each record represents a unique CDR3 protein, reported with the most common genes and DNA among its rows. In all, the sample holds 450,000 to 550,000 distinct CDR3 sequences, and less than 25% of those were seen once. In total, the top ten clones hold about a sixth of the sample. The treatment or condition label on this specimen signifies: live attenuated yellow fever vaccine strain. Sample: PBMCs, taken approximately 22 days after the first yellow fever vaccination. The source of these receptors is a man between 18 and 29 years old who received the YFV17D yellow fever vaccine.

The chain recombines TRBV6-2 or TRBV6-3 with TRBJ2-7, with D perhaps TRBD1 (6 bases). The CDR3 has 14 amino acids. Between the trimmed V and J ends, which lost 6 bases and 3 bases, there was a span of 15 bases. Germline CDR1 MNHEY, CDR2 SVGEGT. This CDR3 reads CASRKGGSGYEQYV. In nucleotides, the CDR3 is TGTGCCAGCAGGAAAGGGGGAAGCGGCTACGAGCAGTACGTC.

This clonotype turned up a few times. This chain uses TRBV28 with TRBJ2-5, with D maybe TRBD1 (5 bases). The V end was cut by 8 bases, the J end by 5 bases, with 21 bases between. CDR1 is MDHEN and CDR2 is SYDVKM in the germline V gene. The CDR3 is 15 residues long. CDR3 nucleotide sequence: TGTGCCAGCGGTCCGACAGCCGGTCGAGTGGAGACCCAGTACTTC. Translation gives CASGPTAGRVETQYF.

This chain connects TRBV6-2 or TRBV6-3 to TRBJ2-5; 7 bases are shared with TRBD2. This CDR3 region has 15 residues. Germline V gives CDR1 MNHEY, CDR2 SVGEGT. Trimming took 4 bases from V and 5 from J; bases not matched to a gene: 10. The CDR3 spells CASSSIGRDRETQYF. In nucleotides, the CDR3 is TGTGCCAGCAGTTCCATAGGGAGGGACCGGGAGACCCAGTACTTC.

This clonotype was detected only a few times. This clone may be a read error of a much larger clone one base away. This chain connects TRBV7-8 to TRBJ2-2; TRBD2 is a possible D gene (5 bases). CDR3 length: 14 amino acids. The V gene lost 3 bases and the J gene lost 3 bases, with 8 bases spanning the gap. CDR1 and CDR2 from the germline V gene are SGHVS and FQNEAQ. As DNA, the CDR3 is TGTGCCAGCAGCTTCGGGGTATACACCGGGGAGCTGTTTTTT. Translated: CASSFGVYTGELFF.

This clonotype occurred many times. The gene calls are TRBV29-1 and TRBJ2-3; D is perhaps TRBD1 (6 bases). Trimming pared 6 bases from V and 7 bases from J, leaving 20 bases between. The germline V gene encodes CDR1 SQVTM and CDR2 ANQGSEA. This CDR3 comprises 14 residues. CDR3 loop: CSVLMTHRGNTQYF. The CDR3 nucleotides are TGCAGCGTCCTTATGACACATAGGGGGAATACGCAGTATTTT.

The chain recombines TRBV30 with TRBJ1-1; tentative D call: TRBD1 (5 bases). The V gene's germline CDR1 is GTSNPN and CDR2 SVGIG (reference sequence). The CDR3 is 12 amino acids. V lost 2 bases, J lost 8 bases, and 12 bases lay in between. The CDR3: CAWSSGQGEAFF. CDR3 in DNA: TGTGCCTGGAGTTCCGGGCAGGGCGAAGCTTTCTTT.

Only a few counts were recorded for this clonotype. The J gene is TRBJ1-6, the V gene TRBV3-1; D is uncertain. Per the germline V gene, CDR1 is LGHDT and CDR2 is YNNKEL (reference sequence). V was cut by 4 bases and J by 6 bases, with 10 bases left in between. The CDR3 covers 14 residues. The chain's CDR3 is CASSLRGTNSPLHF. In nucleotides, the CDR3 is TGTGCCAGCAGCCTCCGGGGTACTAATTCACCCCTCCACTTT.

This clonotype was counted a few times. This chain joins TRBV28 and TRBJ2-7; the match to TRBD1 covers 8 bases. The germline V gene encodes CDR1 MDHEN and CDR2 SYDVKM. The CDR3 is 16 amino acids. V shed 3 bases and J 7 bases; nucleotides not matched to a gene: 14. For the CDR3, the DNA is TGTGCCAGCAGTTTTTCGCAGGACAGGGTATCCGAAGAGCAGTACTTC. Translated: CASSFSQDRVSEEQYF.

This clonotype came up many times. The chain couples TRBV7-2 to TRBJ2-7; tentative D call: TRBD2 (5 bases). Germline CDR1 SGHTA, CDR2 FQGNSA. This CDR3 has 14 residues. Trimming took off 3 bases at V and 2 bases at J, with 11 bases between the two ends. The CDR3: CASSFLAGPYEQYF. The CDR3, as DNA: TGTGCCAGCAGCTTTCTAGCAGGTCCCTACGAGCAGTACTTC.

This CDR3 reads CASSHWGRTGVVSPLHF. DNA for the CDR3: TGTGCCAGCAGCCACTGGGGACGAACAGGGGTAGTTTCACCCCTCCACTTT. The gene calls are TRBV5-5 and TRBJ1-6; 7 nucleotides match TRBD1. The CDR3 totals 17 residues. CDR1 SGHKS and CDR2 YYEKEE come from the germline V gene (reference sequence). With V trimmed by 4 bases and J by 9 bases, 16 bases remained unmatched.

This clonotype appeared a few times. The chain is built from TRBV5-5 and TRBJ2-5, with a tentative D call TRBD1 (5 bases). Trimming took 5 bases from V and 5 from J, leaving 19 bases between them. Germline assignment: CDR1 SGHKS and CDR2 YYEKEE (reference sequence). The CDR3 loop spans 15 amino acids. CDR3 in DNA: TGTGCCAGCAGGAATCCACTCAGGGTAGGGGAGACCCAGTACTTC. This gives the protein CASRNPLRVGETQYF.

V gene TRBV12-3 or TRBV12-4 combines with J gene TRBJ2-7, with D perhaps matching TRBD2 (6 bases). The CDR3 runs 15 residues. Trimming took off 2 bases at V and 2 bases at J, with 13 bases between the two ends. Written as DNA, the CDR3 is TGTGCCAGCAGTTTAACCGCGGGAAGAGCCTACGAGCAGTACTTC. The encoded protein is CASSLTAGRAYEQYF.

In this sample, this clonotype turned up a few times. V gene TRBV18 combines with J gene TRBJ2-5, with 8 bases matching TRBD2. V shed 2 bases, J shed 3 bases, and the junction held 2 bases outside the gene matches. This CDR3 is 14 amino acids long. Germline V lookup: CDR1 KGHSH, CDR2 LQKENI. CDR3 sequence: CASSPRTSKETQYF. Written as DNA, the CDR3 is TGTGCCAGCTCACCAAGGACTAGCAAAGAGACCCAGTACTTC.

V is TRBV7-8 and J is TRBJ1-6; D not certain. The V and J ends lost 0 bases and 9 bases respectively, with 15 bases between them. Germline V gene lookup returns CDR1 SGHVS and CDR2 FQNEAQ. This CDR3 comprises 16 residues. The CDR3 spells CASSLAGSRSGSPLHF. Here the CDR3 DNA reads TGTGCCAGCAGCTTAGCGGGCAGTCGGAGCGGTTCACCCCTCCACTTT. The entire variable domain, with the rest obtained from reference TRBV7-8 and TRBJ1-6, is as follows: GAGVSQSPRYKVAKRGQDVALRCDPISGHVSLFWYQQALGQGPEFLTYFQNEAQLDKSGLPSDRFFAERPEGSVSTLKIQRTQQEDSAVYLCASSLAGSRSGSPLHFGNGTRLTVT.

This sequence joins TRBV7-2 and TRBJ1-2, with 11 nucleotides matching TRBD1. The germline gives CDR1 SGHTA, CDR2 FQGNSA. CDR3 size: 14 residues. Trimming removed 4 bases from V and 7 bases from J; junction bases left unmatched: 5. CDR3 in DNA: TGTGCCAGCAGCTCAGGACAGGGGGCAGGTGGCTACACCTTC. It specifies CASSSGQGAGGYTF.

This clonotype has a handful of counts. V is TRBV25-1 and J is TRBJ2-1; 7 bases line up with TRBD1. The CDR3 contains 14 residues. V was clipped by 4 bases and J by 12 bases; unmatched bases: 12. CDR1 and CDR2 from the germline V gene are MGHDK and SYGVNS. The CDR3 bases are TGTGCCAGCAGTGCCCGGTTACAGGGGCAGGGGCAGTTCTTC. Translated, it gives CASSARLQGQGQFF.

There are a few counts of this clonotype. This chain connects TRBV20-1 to TRBJ2-5; D not resolved. CDR1 and CDR2 (germline): DFQATT, SNEGSKA (reference sequence). This CDR3 is 13 amino acids long. Trimming took 3 bases from V and 7 from J, leaving 15 bases between them. CDR3 amino acids: CSARISARVTQYF. Here the CDR3 DNA reads TGCAGTGCTAGGATTTCCGCACGGGTGACCCAGTACTTC.

The chain couples TRBV5-1 to TRBJ2-7, with D possibly TRBD1 on 5 matching bases. The CDR3 spans 17 residues. The germline V gene encodes CDR1 SGHRS and CDR2 YFSETQ. V was clipped by 4 bases and J by 1 base, with 21 bases between them. This CDR3 is CASSPPPMGHASYEQYF. CDR3 DNA: TGCGCCAGCAGCCCCCCTCCTATGGGGCACGCATCCTACGAGCAGTACTTC. Looking up the rest from reference TRBV5-1 and TRBJ2-7 gives the full variable domain: KAGVTQTPRYLIKTRGQQVTLSCSPISGHRSVSWYQQTPGQGLQFLFEYFSETQRNKGNFPGRFSGRQFSNSRSEMNVSTLELGDSALYLCASSPPPMGHASYEQYFGPGTRLTVT.

There are a few counts of this clonotype. This rearrangement joins TRBV4-1 to TRBJ1-2, with TRBD1 identical over 11 bases. Trimming at V came to 7 bases and at J to 1 base, leaving 11 bases not matched to a gene. Germline lookup yields CDR1 MGHRA and CDR2 YSYEKL. CDR3 size: 17 residues. Written as DNA, the CDR3 is TGCGCCAGCACCCTCAACCCGGGACAGGGGGTTAACTATGGCTACACCTTC. It is translated as CASTLNPGQGVNYGYTF.

This clonotype appeared a few times. J is TRBJ1-5 and V is TRBV7-9; D uncertain. This CDR3 contains 15 residues. Germline V gene data show CDR1 as SEHNR and CDR2 as FQNEAQ (reference sequence). Trimming pared 1 base from V and 3 bases from J, leaving 10 bases between. DNA for the CDR3: TGTGCCAGCAGCTTAGATGGGTCCTACAATCAGCCCCAGCATTTT. It yields the protein CASSLDGSYNQPQHF.

The V gene is TRBV7-9, the J gene TRBJ2-5, with 7 bases that match TRBD1. The CDR3 sequence is 14 residues long. The junction had 10 bases not matched to a gene; V was cut back by 8 bases and J by 4 bases. CDR1 is SEHNR, CDR2 FQNEAQ, per germline (reference sequence). CDR3 residues: CASATRGSSETQYF. CDR3 nucleotides: TGTGCCAGCGCAACCAGGGGGTCGTCAGAGACCCAGTACTTC. Filled out from reference TRBV7-9 and TRBJ2-5, the complete variable domain reads DTGVSQNPRHKITKRGQNVTFRCDPISEHNRLYWYRQTLGQGPEFLTYFQNEAQLEKSRLLSDRFSAERPKGSFSTLEIQRTEQGDSAMYLCASATRGSSETQYFGPGTRLLVL.

The sample holds a few counts of this clonotype. The V and J genes are TRBV29-1 and TRBJ2-6; D is unresolved. CDR3 length equals 14 residues. Trimming cost V 3 bases and J 0 bases, with 6 bases left between them. The germline V gene has CDR1 SQVTM and CDR2 ANQGSEA. CDR3 DNA sequence: TGCAGCGTTGAGGGGATCTCTGGGGCCAACGTCCTGACTTTC. Translated, it gives CSVEGISGANVLTF. Full variable domain (outside the CDR3, taken from reference TRBV29-1 and TRBJ2-6): SAVISQKPSRDICQRGTSLTIQCQVDSQVTMMFWYRQQPGQSLTLIATANQGSEATYESGFVIDKFPISRPNLTFSTLTVSNMSPEDSSIYLCSVEGISGANVLTFGAGSRLTVL.

The chain links TRBV12-3 or TRBV12-4 to TRBJ2-1; D possibly corresponds to TRBD1 (6 bases). Deletions cut 6 bases from V and 4 bases from J, with 13 bases between. The length of the CDR3 is 14 residues. CDR3 amino acids: CASSPIQGYNEQFF. The CDR3 DNA follows: TGTGCCAGCAGCCCCATACAGGGATACAATGAGCAGTTCTTC.

The chain has TRBV27 and TRBJ2-7; D not resolved. CDR1 is MNHEY, CDR2 SMNVEV, per germline (reference sequence). This CDR3 is built from 12 residues. Trimming removed 3 bases at V and 5 bases at J, with 8 bases between. The CDR3 DNA sequence: TGTGCCAGCAGTTTGGGCCCAAACGAGCAGTACTTC. Translated, it gives CASSLGPNEQYF.

Many counts were recorded for this clonotype. This chain connects TRBV30 to TRBJ2-7; D gene uncertain. V was pared by 6 bases and J by 5 bases, with 14 bases between. CDR1 GTSNPN and CDR2 SVGIG come from the germline V gene (reference sequence). The CDR3 has 12 residues. The CDR3 DNA is TGTGCCTGTGGGCCGATCTGGGACGAGCAGTACTTC. It encodes CACGPIWDEQYF.